A single sample gave rise to the 20 T cell receptor beta chains below, sequenced in a study of blood T cells in healthy people across ages. A second about 6 to 12 cycle PCR used barcoded and J-beta primers. TCRdb ran MiXCR on the 5' RACE reads and lists one entry per CDR3 protein. The repertoire holds 730,000 or so distinct CDR3 sequences, with roughly 41% as singletons. Sequenced: blood. The receptors originated from a woman aged 60-70 years in good health.

The V and J genes are TRBV6-6 and TRBJ1-2; TRBD1 might be the D (6 bases). Trimming cost V 8 bases and J 4 bases, with 8 bases left between them. Germline loops: CDR1 MNHNY, CDR2 SVGAGI (reference sequence). The CDR3 contains 11 residues. The CDR3 region is CASGGAYGYTF. CDR3 sequence (DNA): TGTGCCAGCGGGGGGGCCTATGGCTACACCTTC.

As to this clonotype: This sequence may be a read error, since a much larger clone differs from it by one base. The V call is TRBV7-8, the J call TRBJ2-3, with D perhaps matching TRBD1 or TRBD2 (5 bases each). Germline V gene data show CDR1 as SGHVS and CDR2 as FQNEAQ. The CDR3 loop spans 16 amino acids. CDR3 sequence reads: CPSSKVKGPGRDTQYF. As DNA, the CDR3 is TGTCCCAGCAGCAAAGTTAAGGGACCGGGACGGGATACGCAGTATTTT.

The rearrangement joins TRBV2 to TRBJ1-2; D is uncertain. The V end was cut by 6 bases, the J end by 0 bases, with 8 bases between. The germline V gene has CDR1 SNHLY and CDR2 FYNNEI. The CDR3 runs 13 residues. DNA for the CDR3: TGTGCCAGCAGCAGAGATGCTAACTATGGCTACACCTTC. It is translated as CASSRDANYGYTF.

V and J are TRBV12-3 or TRBV12-4 and TRBJ1-1, with 10 positions matching TRBD1. The junction had 13 bases not matched to a gene; V was cut back by 6 bases and J by 3 bases. The CDR3 spans 17 residues. The chain's CDR3 is CASSHSPGTGVDTEAFF. CDR3 DNA sequence: TGTGCCAGCAGCCACAGTCCCGGGACAGGGGTTGACACTGAAGCTTTCTTT.

V gene TRBV10-3 combines with J gene TRBJ2-3; D possibly corresponds to TRBD1 (5 bases). Looked up from germline, CDR1 is ENHRY and CDR2 is SYGVKD. CDR3 length: 15 residues. The V end lost 3 bases, the J end lost 4 bases, and 14 bases lay between the germline ends. The CDR3 region has the DNA TGTGCCATCAGTGAAAAGGGGATAAGCGCAGATACGCAGTATTTT. Amino acid sequence: CAISEKGISADTQYF.

The chain combines TRBV11-2 with TRBJ2-1; D is tentatively TRBD1 or TRBD2 (5 bases each). Germline V gene lookup returns CDR1 SGHAT and CDR2 FQNNGV. The CDR3 is 16 amino acids. V lost 5 bases to trimming and J lost 5 bases, with 19 bases between them. The chain's CDR3 is CASSTSGGSRHNEQFF. CDR3 bases: TGTGCCAGCAGCACCTCTGGGGGTTCGAGGCACAATGAGCAGTTCTTC.

On this clonotype itself: With a much larger clone just one base away, this may be a read error. The chain has TRBV15 and TRBJ1-2; 11 nucleotides line up with TRBD1. The CDR3 extends over 16 amino acids. V lost 4 bases and J lost 12; bases outside the gene matches: 16. Germline lookup yields CDR1 LNHNV and CDR2 YYDKDF (reference sequence). The CDR3 sequence: CATSTRGQGVDYGHTF. CDR3 in DNA: TGTGCCACCAGCACCCGGGGACAGGGGGTTGACTACGGCCACACCTTC.

V gene TRBV5-1 combines with J gene TRBJ1-3, with 8 bases lining up with TRBD1. From germline, CDR1 is SGHRS and CDR2 YFSETQ. The J segment lost 0 bases and the V segment lost 0 bases, leaving 5 bases of the junction unmatched. The CDR3 sequence is 17 residues long. Here the CDR3 reads CASSLEGTGRSGNTIYF. For the CDR3, the DNA is TGCGCCAGCAGCTTGGAAGGGACAGGCCGCTCTGGAAACACCATATATTTT.

This clonotype was seen only a few times. The chain combines TRBV6-4 with TRBJ2-4, with 7 bases matching TRBD2. The closer fit of TRBJ2-5 to the DNA end suggests the J call may be wrong. CDR1 and CDR2 from the germline V gene are MRHNA and SNTAGT. The CDR3 is made up of 15 amino acids. The CDR3 here is CASSSSGGATETQYF. The CDR3 nucleotides are TGTGCCAGCAGCTCCTCGGGGGGAGCCACAGAGACCCAGTACTTC.

The sample holds one count of this clonotype. The chain links TRBV6-5 to TRBJ1-5; no reliable D call. V lost 4 bases and J lost 7, with 17 bases in between. The germline CDR1 and CDR2 sequences are MNHEY and SVGAGI. CDR3 length: 15 amino acids. The CDR3 nucleotides are TGTGCCAGCAGTTCAAGTTTTCGGCTGGGGCAGCCCCAGCATTTT. Translating it yields CASSSSFRLGQPQHF.

J is TRBJ2-1 and V is TRBV5-1; 13 bases match TRBD2. After removal of 5 bases from V and 6 bases from J, the junction contained 2 bases not matched to a gene. CDR3 size: 14 residues. Germline values: CDR1 SGHRS, CDR2 YFSETQ. Here the CDR3 reads CASRTSGRGNEQFF. The CDR3 DNA is TGCGCCAGCAGAACTAGCGGGAGGGGCAATGAGCAGTTCTTC.

Regarding this clonotype: The junction departs from the called germline gene at one end, perhaps through a read error. The chain employs TRBV20-1 and TRBJ1-6; the D gene is possibly TRBD1 (6 bases). The CDR3 runs 16 residues. CDR1 and CDR2 (germline): DFQATT, SNEGSKA (reference sequence). CDR3 coding DNA: TGCAGTGCAAGAGTAGGGGGTTCCTCCTATAATTCACCCCTCCACTTT. Translated, it gives CSARVGGSSYNSPLHF.

In regard to this clonotype: This may be a read error: a much more frequent sequence differs by one nucleotide. This rearrangement joins TRBV4-2 to TRBJ2-4; TRBD1 is a possible D gene (5 bases). The germline CDR1 and CDR2 sequences are LGHNA and YNFKEQ. There are 15 residues in the CDR3. The CDR3 region has the DNA TGTACCAGCAGCCAACCTGACGCTAGGGGAAACATTCAGTACTTC. Translated: CTSSQPDARGNIQYF.

This chain uses TRBV4-3 with TRBJ2-1; perhaps TRBD1 as D (5 bases). The CDR3 runs to 15 residues. Germline CDR1 and CDR2: LGHNA and YSLEER. Deletions cut 0 bases from V and 10 bases from J, with 16 bases between. Here the CDR3 reads CASSQDGNRMKEQFF. CDR3 sequence (DNA): TGCGCCAGCAGCCAAGATGGGAACAGGATGAAGGAGCAGTTCTTC.

The V gene is TRBV5-5, the J gene TRBJ1-5; 10 positions match TRBD1. Germline CDR1 reads SGHKS; CDR2 reads YYEKEE (reference sequence). The V and J ends lost 3 bases and 3 bases, in that order; junction bases with no gene match: 12. The CDR3 has 18 amino acids. The CDR3 region is CASSSNPPGQGINQPQHF. CDR3 nucleotide sequence: TGTGCCAGCAGCTCTAACCCACCGGGACAGGGGATCAATCAGCCCCAGCATTTT.

In the case of this clonotype: Without the conserved terminal phenylalanine or tryptophan, this CDR3 likely stems from a read error. This sequence joins TRBV7-9 and TRBJ2-7; 8 bases fit TRBD1. The CDR3 covers 14 residues. With V trimmed by 8 bases and J by 1 base, 7 bases remained unmatched. The germline gives CDR1 SEHNR, CDR2 FQNEAQ (reference sequence). For the CDR3, the DNA is TGTGCCAGCGACAGGGGCCAGACTTCCTACGAGCAGTACTTA. As protein: CASDRGQTSYEQYL.

V is TRBV9 and J is TRBJ2-3, with TRBD2 matching over 14 bases. J was trimmed by 6 bases and V by 3 bases; bases with no gene match: 9. Germline assignment: CDR1 SGDLS and CDR2 YYNGEE. The CDR3 consists of 17 residues. The CDR3 DNA reads TGTGCCAGCAGCGGATTGACTAGCGGGGGGGCAAGGGATACGCAGTATTTT. Translating gives CASSGLTSGGARDTQYF.

This clonotype was seen a handful of times. The J gene is TRBJ1-5, the V gene TRBV12-3 or TRBV12-4, with a tentative D call TRBD1 (5 bases). The CDR3 length is 14 residues. V lost 6 bases and J lost 7, with 16 bases in between. CDR3 region: CASSFLGGNQPQHF. CDR3 nucleotides: TGTGCCAGCAGCTTCCTTGGGGGGAACCAGCCCCAGCATTTT.

The gene calls are TRBV21-1 and TRBJ2-3. TRBV21-1 is flagged as a pseudogene. This CDR3 region has 17 residues. The CDR3, as DNA: TGTGCCAGCAGCAAATGGGTGCAGAATTATAGCACAGATACGCAGTATTTT. Translating it yields CASSKWVQNYSTDTQYF.

A word on this clonotype: It is unclear where the CDR3 begins or ends on the DNA, so no DNA is shown, and the CDR3 is as TCRdb lists it. The J gene is TRBJ1-4, the V gene TRBV7-2; the D call of TRBD1 is as the table states it, not checked on the DNA. The CDR3 is made up of 13 amino acids, end residues included. Germline CDR1 SGHTA, CDR2 FQGNSA. The CDR3 sequence is CASSRFGEGKLFF.